This T cell receptor (beta chain) was identified in a study of T cell changes during pregnancy in multiple sclerosis. Clones were read by immunoSEQ multiplex PCR, and TCRdb kept only the in-frame ones, dropping some. This table holds 98,000 or so clones, approximately 95% found once. V shed 5 bases and J 4 bases; nucleotides not matched to a gene: 13. Germline loops: CDR1 SGHRS, CDR2 YFSETQ. The CDR3 contains 17 residues. The sample consisted of peripheral blood, taken after pregnancy. The receptor comes from a female donor with multiple sclerosis, enrolled in a pregnancy study. The genes are TRBV5-1 and TRBJ2-5, with 11 positions matching TRBD1. CDR3 amino acids: CASRPRGSGTGGETQYF. CDR3 coding DNA: TGCGCCAGCAGGCCGAGGGGGTCCGGGACAGGGGGAGAGACCCAGTACTTC.